The 20 T cell receptor beta chains below were found in one sample sequenced in a study of blood T cell repertoires in COVID-19 (dated by TCRdb to 2020 to 2022). Receptor libraries were prepared by the immunoSEQ multiplex PCR assay. Here the immuneACCESS table is served through TCRdb, limited to in-frame sequences with V and J called. Missing clones are a known gap in these copies; in checked studies unresolved V genes cover under half, and the rest lacks a known reason. The sample yields around 380,000 clones; around 84% were counted once. Clones ranked in the top ten supply under 1.2% of the sample. Source material: peripheral blood. These receptor sequences come from a human donor with acute or convalescent COVID-19. The donor label of this sample is uncertain.

The J gene is TRBJ2-1, the V gene TRBV27, with TRBD2 matching 8 bases. V lost 6 bases, J lost 14 bases, and 15 bases stayed unmatched. The length of the CDR3 is 14 residues. Germline V gene lookup returns CDR1 MNHEY and CDR2 SMNVEV (reference sequence). Here the CDR3 DNA reads TGTGCCAGCAGCCTACCGCCCCCTAGCGGGTTGGAGTTCTTC. Translation gives CASSLPPPSGLEFF.

The table lists this clone with a few counts. The chain has TRBV6-5 and TRBJ2-2; no clear D gene. The germline gives CDR1 MNHEY, CDR2 SVGAGI. The CDR3 runs to 14 residues. Trimming shortened V by 4 bases and J by 6 bases, and 12 bases separated the two germline ends. CDR3 DNA: TGTGCCAGCAGTTCCCGGTCCAGCGCCGGGGAGCTGTTTTTT. Translated: CASSSRSSAGELFF.

V gene TRBV14 combines with J gene TRBJ1-3, with a possible D match to TRBD1 (5 bases). CDR3 length: 14 amino acids. CDR1 and CDR2 (germline): SGHDN, FVKESK. Between the trimmed V and J ends, which lost 3 bases and 1 base, there was a span of 7 bases. CDR3 protein: CASSQDISGNTIYF. DNA of the CDR3: TGTGCCAGCAGCCAGGACATTTCTGGAAACACCATATATTTT.

V and J are TRBV10-3 and TRBJ2-7, with 14 bases lining up with TRBD2. The CDR3 totals 14 residues. Trimming at V came to 6 bases and at J to 7 bases, leaving 5 bases not matched to a gene. CDR1 is ENHRY and CDR2 is SYGVKD in the germline V gene. The CDR3 protein is CAIREGLAGDEQYF. CDR3 coding DNA: TGTGCCATCAGGGAGGGACTAGCGGGAGATGAGCAGTACTTC.

This clone was picked up a small number of times. The J gene is TRBJ2-1, the V gene TRBV5-1, with 14 bases that match TRBD2. Trimming took 1 base from V and 10 from J; bases not matched to a gene: 4. The CDR3 is 15 residues long. Germline CDR1 reads SGHRS; CDR2 reads YFSETQ. CDR3 loop: CASSLQGLAGEEQFF. The CDR3 DNA sequence: TGCGCCAGCAGCTTGCAGGGACTAGCGGGGGAAGAGCAGTTCTTC. Using reference TRBV5-1 and TRBJ2-1 for the parts outside the CDR3, the full variable domain is KAGVTQTPRYLIKTRGQQVTLSCSPISGHRSVSWYQQTPGQGLQFLFEYFSETQRNKGNFPGRFSGRQFSNSRSEMNVSTLELGDSALYLCASSLQGLAGEEQFFGPGTRLTVL.

The genes are TRBV19 and TRBJ1-5; D might be TRBD1 (5 bases). CDR3 length: 13 residues. V was pared by 3 bases and J by 7 bases, with 10 bases between. CDR1 is LNHDA, CDR2 SQIVND, per germline (reference sequence). The CDR3 protein is CASSIGGYQPQHF. CDR3 nucleotide sequence: TGTGCCAGTAGTATCGGGGGGTACCAGCCCCAGCATTTT. The whole variable domain, remainder taken from reference TRBV19 and TRBJ1-5, is DGGITQSPKYLFRKEGQNVTLSCEQNLNHDAMYWYRQDPGQGLRLIYYSQIVNDFQKGDIAEGYSVSREKKESFPLTVTSAQKNPTAFYLCASSIGGYQPQHFGDGTRLSIL.

The CDR3 region is CASSQGSGSRRDEKLFF. CDR3 sequence (DNA): TGTGCCAGCAGCCAGGGGAGCGGCAGCCGACGGGATGAAAAACTGTTTTTT. This chain uses TRBV4-2 with TRBJ1-4; no clear D gene. Deletions cut 3 bases from V and 6 bases from J, with 20 bases between. Germline V gene sequence: CDR1 LGHNA, CDR2 YNFKEQ. The length of the CDR3 is 17 residues.

The chain employs TRBV10-2 and TRBJ2-5, with 11 bases that match TRBD2. V lost 10 bases and J lost 5; bases outside the gene matches: 12. This CDR3 is built from 15 residues. Per the germline V gene, CDR1 is WSHSY and CDR2 is SAAADI. The CDR3 sequence is CATQATSGNGETQYF. The CDR3, as DNA: TGCGCCACACAGGCGACTAGCGGGAACGGGGAGACCCAGTACTTC.

The V and J genes are TRBV11-2 and TRBJ2-7, with TRBD2 as a possible D gene (5 bases). Germline values: CDR1 SGHAT, CDR2 FQNNGV. The CDR3 is 15 residues long. V lost 6 bases, J lost 3 bases, and 18 bases lay in between. DNA of the CDR3: TGTGCCAGCAGACTTAACGGGGATCCTTTCTACGAGCAGTACTTC. It translates to CASRLNGDPFYEQYF.

This chain connects TRBV6-5 to TRBJ1-5; D not certain. The V and J ends lost 6 bases and 2 bases respectively, with 8 bases between them. Germline assignment: CDR1 MNHEY and CDR2 SVGAGI. The CDR3 covers 13 residues. The CDR3 DNA sequence: TGTGCCAGCAGAGACGGGGGCAATCAGCCCCAGCATTTT. Its protein product is CASRDGGNQPQHF.

V usage is TRBV2 and J usage is TRBJ2-5, with D perhaps TRBD2 (9 bases). The CDR3 consists of 17 residues. From germline, CDR1 is SNHLY and CDR2 FYNNEI. V was clipped by 5 bases and J by 3 bases, with 22 bases between them. This chain's CDR3 is CASSTPPGGGGEETQYF. DNA for the CDR3: TGTGCCAGCAGTACCCCCCCAGGGGGCGGGGGGGAAGAGACCCAGTACTTC.

The V gene is TRBV7-9, the J gene TRBJ2-3, with D possibly TRBD1 on 6 matching bases. V was cut by 5 bases and J by 0 bases, with 15 bases left in between. CDR1 SEHNR and CDR2 FQNEAQ come from the germline V gene (reference sequence). The CDR3 is 16 residues long. Here the CDR3 reads CASSPRTGTSTDTQYF. DNA of the CDR3: TGTGCCAGCAGCCCGAGGACGGGGACAAGCACAGATACGCAGTATTTT.

This clone was observed a single time. The chain is built from TRBV18 and TRBJ2-2; the match to TRBD1 covers 7 bases. The CDR3 extends over 17 amino acids. V lost 3 bases, J lost 3 bases, and 10 bases stayed unmatched. The germline gives CDR1 KGHSH, CDR2 LQKENI. In DNA, the CDR3 is TGTGCCAGCTCACCCCTCAGACAGGGTTCGGACACCGGGGAGCTGTTTTTT. It encodes CASSPLRQGSDTGELFF. Supplemented by reference TRBV18 and TRBJ2-2, the full variable domain reads NAGVMQNPRHLVRRRGQEARLRCSPMKGHSHVYWYRQLPEEGLKFMVYLQKENIIDESGMPKERFSAEFPKEGPSILRIQQVVRGDSAAYFCASSPLRQGSDTGELFFGEGSRLTVL.

This rearrangement joins TRBV5-6 to TRBJ1-4; D possibly corresponds to TRBD1 (5 bases). Germline-derived CDR1 and CDR2 are SGHDT and YYEEEE. Trimming cost V 4 bases and J 6 bases, with 25 bases left between them. CDR3 length equals 18 residues. The CDR3 DNA follows: TGTGCCAGCAGCCCCCACGGAGGGGCGGATGTCCGGGATGAAAAACTGTTTTTT. Amino acids: CASSPHGGADVRDEKLFF.

As DNA, the CDR3 is TGTGCCAGCAGGGCGACTAGCGGGGGTCAAGAGACCCAGTACTTC. Translating it yields CASRATSGGQETQYF. The rearrangement joins TRBV6-5 to TRBJ2-5, with 12 bases that match TRBD2. V trimming: 6 bases; J trimming: 2 bases; junction bases outside the gene matches: 4. In germline, CDR1 is MNHEY, CDR2 SVGAGI. The CDR3 totals 15 residues.

V gene TRBV7-9 combines with J gene TRBJ1-1; maybe TRBD1 (6 bases). This CDR3 spans 16 amino acids. The germline CDR1 and CDR2 sequences are SEHNR and FQNEAQ (reference sequence). V lost 5 bases and J 0 bases, leaving 16 bases between the germline ends. The CDR3 DNA sequence: TGTGCCAGCAGCGCCCGGGACATACTAATGAACACTGAAGCTTTCTTT. It is translated as CASSARDILMNTEAFF. Variable domain in full (rest from reference TRBV7-9 and TRBJ1-1): DTGVSQNPRHKITKRGQNVTFRCDPISEHNRLYWYRQTLGQGPEFLTYFQNEAQLEKSRLLSDRFSAERPKGSFSTLEIQRTEQGDSAMYLCASSARDILMNTEAFFGQGTRLTVV.

This chain joins TRBV15 and TRBJ1-5; D is uncertain. The V end lost 0 bases, the J end lost 6 bases, and 12 bases lay between the germline ends. Germline V gives CDR1 LNHNV, CDR2 YYDKDF (reference sequence). This CDR3 comprises 15 residues. As DNA, the CDR3 is TGTGCCACCAGCAGAGATATGAATGTGGCTCAGCCCCAGCATTTT. Translation: CATSRDMNVAQPQHF.

This clone was seen only a few times. The rearrangement joins TRBV18 to TRBJ1-1; 8 nucleotides align to TRBD1. Trimming cost V 4 bases and J 0 bases; bases outside gene matches: 7. Germline V gives CDR1 KGHSH, CDR2 LQKENI. The length of the CDR3 is 16 residues. CDR3 residues: CASSRDRGRLNTEAFF. In DNA form, the CDR3 reads TGTGCCAGCTCACGAGACAGGGGTAGATTGAACACTGAAGCTTTCTTT.

V usage is TRBV9 and J usage is TRBJ2-7, with TRBD2 matching over 9 bases. The CDR3 runs 15 residues. Germline V lookup: CDR1 SGDLS, CDR2 YYNGEE. Trimming cost V 0 bases and J 2 bases; bases outside gene matches: 3. In DNA, the CDR3 is TGTGCCAGCAGCGTAGGGACTAGCGTTACCTACGAGCAGTACTTC. It yields the protein CASSVGTSVTYEQYF.

This clone was counted between two and nine times. This chain uses TRBV9 with TRBJ1-2; 8 bases map to TRBD1. This CDR3 has 15 amino acids. After removal of 0 bases from V and 2 bases from J, the junction contained 3 bases not matched to a gene. Germline V gives CDR1 SGDLS, CDR2 YYNGEE. CDR3 region: CASSVGTGSNYGYTF. CDR3 DNA: TGTGCCAGCAGCGTAGGGACAGGGAGCAACTATGGCTACACCTTC.